This T cell receptor (beta chain) was observed in a study of beta chain features in type 1 diabetes. Per the germline V gene, CDR1 is MNHEY and CDR2 is SMNVEV (reference sequence). With 0 bases clipped from V and 5 bases from J, the junction kept 8 bases outside the gene matches. The CDR3 totals 16 residues. About 120 mL of blood, on average, came from one heparinised draw per donor. The investigators reverse transcribed all of the isolated RNA, so they sequenced expressed TCRB transcripts. Using immunoSEQ multiplex PCR, the repertoire was profiled, and TCRdb retains in-frame clones only, with some absent. The table lists 250,000 to 350,000 clones, around 15% of them singletons.

The sequence came from a man under 40 in good health. The chain employs TRBV27 and TRBJ2-5; the match to TRBD2 covers 8 bases. The sequencing input was central memory CD4+ T cells from blood. In nucleotides, the CDR3 is TGTGCCAGCAGTTTATCGCCCGGGAGGGCCGGCGAGACCCAGTACTTC. This translates into CASSLSPGRAGETQYF.